Listed below are T cell receptor beta chains from one sample, sequenced in a study of cytotoxic CD8 clonotypes in ibrutinib-treated CLL. Measured with immunoSEQ multiplex PCR; TCRdb has only the in-frame clones, and not every one. This table holds around 140,000 clones, around 80% found once. The sequencing used PBMCs, collected after 36 months of ibrutinib treatment. The origin of the receptors is a human donor with chronic lymphocytic leukemia. Each CDR3 is given with its conserved first and last residue. Fields, in order: V gene, CDR3 length, J gene, clone size, D gene, CDR3 DNA, CDR3 protein. The D gene is left open where the match is weak. Clone size appears in some rows only: once, few, many, or a class for an expanded clone.

TRBV7-2	13	TRBJ1-1	once	-	TGTGCCAGCAGCTTATTTCAGAACACTGAAGCTTTCTTT	CASSLFQNTEAFF
TRBV2	13	TRBJ2-1	-	-	TGTGCCAGCACAACGGGGGTTACTGATGAGCAGTTCTTC	CASTTGVTDEQFF
TRBV10-3	13	TRBJ1-1	-	-	TGTGCCATCAGTGGTCAGGGTTACACTGAAGCTTTCTTT	CAISGQGYTEAFF
TRBV5-4	16	TRBJ2-3	-	TRBD2	TGTGCCAGCAGCTTGAGAGCGGGGGGGCCCACAGATACGCAGTATTTT	CASSLRAGGPTDTQYF
TRBV2	15	TRBJ2-7	once	TRBD2	TGTGCCAGCACAGTCGGCGGGGGTAGGTCCTACGAGCAGTACTTC	CASTVGGGRSYEQYF
TRBV4-1	19	TRBJ1-6	-	TRBD1	TGCGCCAGCAGCCAAGATTTAGAGTCATGGAACAGGGGTGCTTCACCCCTCCACTTT	CASSQDLESWNRGASPLHF
TRBV27	14	TRBJ2-1	-	-	TGTGCCAGCAGTCTAGCTTCACACTACAATGAGCAGTTCTTC	CASSLASHYNEQFF
TRBV10-3	15	TRBJ2-7	-	-	TGTGCCATCAGTGAGTCGGGTGACACTTCCTACGAGCAGTACTTC	CAISESGDTSYEQYF
TRBV6-5	14	TRBJ1-3	-	-	TGTGCCAGCACCCAACAGGCAACTGGAAACACCATATATTTT	CASTQQATGNTIYF
TRBV4-3	13	TRBJ1-3	-	-	TGCGCCAGCAGCCTCCTCTCTGGAAACACCATATATTTT	CASSLLSGNTIYF
TRBV4-1	13	TRBJ2-2	once	-	TGCGCCAGCAGCCAAGATCTCTACCGGGAGCTGTTTTTT	CASSQDLYRELFF
TRBV20-1	11	TRBJ2-1	-	-	TGCAGTGCCCGGGACGTGCATGAGCAGTTCTTC	CSARDVHEQFF
TRBV6-5	15	TRBJ2-1	-	-	TGTGCCAGCAGTTACCGGGACATCGCCTACAATGAGCAGTTCTTC	CASSYRDIAYNEQFF
TRBV27	14	TRBJ2-7	few	TRBD1	TGTGCCAGCAGTGTGGACAGGGGGATGAGTGAGCAGTACTTC	CASSVDRGMSEQYF
TRBV10-3	15	TRBJ1-5	-	-	TGTGCCATCAGGCAGGACATATCGTCCAATCAGCCCCAGCATTTT	CAIRQDISSNQPQHF
TRBV6-4	16	TRBJ2-6	-	-	TGTGCCAGCAGTGAAGGGGGGATCTCTGGGGCCAACGTCCTGACTTTC	CASSEGGISGANVLTF
TRBV19	15	TRBJ1-1	-	-	TGTGCCAGTAGTCCTCGGACATTCATGAACACTGAAGCTTTCTTT	CASSPRTFMNTEAFF
TRBV2	11	TRBJ1-1	few	-	TGTGCCAGTTTTATGAACACTGAAGCTTTCTTT	CASFMNTEAFF